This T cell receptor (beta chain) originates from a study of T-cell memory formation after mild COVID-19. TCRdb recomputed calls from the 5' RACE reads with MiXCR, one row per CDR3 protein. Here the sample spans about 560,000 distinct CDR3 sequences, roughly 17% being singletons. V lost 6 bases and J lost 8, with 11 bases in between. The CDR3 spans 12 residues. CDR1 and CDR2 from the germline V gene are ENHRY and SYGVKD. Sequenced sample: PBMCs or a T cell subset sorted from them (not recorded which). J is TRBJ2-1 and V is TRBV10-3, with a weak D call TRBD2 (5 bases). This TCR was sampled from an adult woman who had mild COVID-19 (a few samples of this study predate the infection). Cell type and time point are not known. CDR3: CAISDLAHEQFF. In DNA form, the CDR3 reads TGTGCCATCAGCGACCTAGCCCATGAGCAGTTCTTC.